This T cell receptor beta chain was obtained from a study of blood T cell repertoires in COVID-19. About the research overall: Some COVID-19 samples were acute and others convalescent; all came from the United States, Italy and Spain. T cells, B-cell-depleted T cells, or PBMCs provided the cDNA or gDNA that served as material.

The CDR3 covers 14 residues. CDR1 and CDR2 (germline): SGHTA, FQGTGA. V lost 1 base and J 2 bases, leaving 7 bases between the germline ends. How the authors handled the data: Amplification of reference gene primers was used by the study to estimate nucleated cell counts. Profiling relied on immunoSEQ multiplex PCR, and the TCRdb table lists in-frame clones only, not all of them. V and J calls and clone size follow that table, whereas D and trimming were derived from the DNA. Seen here are roughly 410,000 clones, 89% observed once, and the top ten hold 1% to 1.5%. The TCR comes from a man aged 40-50 years with acute or convalescent COVID-19. Sequenced input: peripheral blood. This chain joins TRBV7-3 and TRBJ2-3; D ambiguous. In DNA, the CDR3 is TGTGCCAGCAGCTTAAGGCAGAACACAGATACGCAGTATTTT. This codes for CASSLRQNTDTQYF.